Listed here are 2 T cell receptor beta chains from one sample, sequenced in a study of radiotherapy plus CTLA-4 blockade in lung cancer. Libraries were prepared by immunoSEQ multiplex PCR; TCRdb keeps only in-frame clonotypes and omits some of them. The sample has tens of thousands of clones, approximately 90% seen once. Sequencing used peripheral blood, obtained from a patient treated with radiotherapy plus ipilimumab. These receptor sequences come from a human donor with non-small cell lung cancer whose response to radiotherapy plus ipilimumab could not be evaluated.

The chain joins TRBV12-5 to TRBJ1-1; 10 bases are a match to TRBD1. The CDR3 has 14 residues. Germline trimming cut 6 bases from V and 1 base from J; bases unmatched to any gene: 2. Germline lookup yields CDR1 LGHNT and CDR2 FRNRAP. CDR3 sequence: CASGGDRGNTEAFF. Written as DNA, the CDR3 is TGTGCTAGTGGGGGGGACAGGGGGAACACTGAAGCTTTCTTT.

The J gene is TRBJ2-2, the V gene TRBV27; 11 bases line up with TRBD1. CDR1 is MNHEY, CDR2 SMNVEV, per germline (reference sequence). This CDR3 contains 15 residues. Losses at the gene ends were 6 bases for V and 4 bases for J; bases not matched to a gene: 4. CDR3 protein: CASSPGTGGTGELFF. For the CDR3, the DNA is TGTGCCAGCAGCCCCGGGACAGGGGGCACCGGGGAGCTGTTTTTT.